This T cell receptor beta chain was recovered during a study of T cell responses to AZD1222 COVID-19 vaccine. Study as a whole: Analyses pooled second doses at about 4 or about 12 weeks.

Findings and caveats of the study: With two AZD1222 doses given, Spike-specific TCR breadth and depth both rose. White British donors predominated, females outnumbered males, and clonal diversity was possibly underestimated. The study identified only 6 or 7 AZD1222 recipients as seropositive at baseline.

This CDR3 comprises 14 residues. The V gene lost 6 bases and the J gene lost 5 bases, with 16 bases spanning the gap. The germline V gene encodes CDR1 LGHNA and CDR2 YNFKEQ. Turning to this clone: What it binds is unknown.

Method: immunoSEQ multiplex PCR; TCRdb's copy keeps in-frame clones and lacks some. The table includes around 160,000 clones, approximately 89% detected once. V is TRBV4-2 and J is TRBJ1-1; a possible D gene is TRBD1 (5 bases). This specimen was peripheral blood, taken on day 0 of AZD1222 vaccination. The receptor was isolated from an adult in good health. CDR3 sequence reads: CASRDLRDETEAFF. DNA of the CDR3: TGTGCCAGCAGAGATCTCAGGGACGAGACTGAAGCTTTCTTT.